This TCR beta chain was retrieved from a study of blood T cell repertoires in COVID-19. Profiling relied on immunoSEQ multiplex PCR, and the TCRdb table lists in-frame clones only, not all of them. The data contain 81,000 or so clones, approximately 92% of them seen just once; the ten biggest clones take up under 7.5%. The sequenced sample was peripheral blood. The receptor was isolated from a woman aged 60 to 75 with active COVID-19.

This CDR3 is CASRPTGSYEQYF. CDR3 nucleotides: TGTGCCAGCAGGCCGACAGGATCCTACGAGCAGTACTTC. The rearrangement joins TRBV6-5 to TRBJ2-7, with a weak D call TRBD1 (6 bases). This CDR3 comprises 13 residues. Trimming pared 6 bases from V and 1 base from J, leaving 10 bases between. Germline V gene data show CDR1 as MNHEY and CDR2 as SVGAGI.